A selection of T cell receptor beta chains follows, all from one sample in a study of untreated major depressive disorder. The method was immunoSEQ multiplex PCR; TCRdb's version includes in-frame clones alone and lacks a portion of them. The table records 15,000 to 25,000 clones, more than 75% of them present only once. Sequenced input: CD4+ T cells from PBMCs. These receptors were collected from a woman in her thirties in good health. The conserved cysteine and the conserved F or W are not part of the CDR3 here. The order of the fields is J gene, V gene, CDR3 protein.

j_call: TRBJ1-1
v_call: TRBV11-2
cdr3_aa: ASSTRQGGITEAF

j_call: TRBJ2-5
v_call: TRBV5-1
cdr3_aa: ASSLGDREMETQY

j_call: TRBJ2-1
v_call: TRBV27
cdr3_aa: ASSLSGSSYNEQF

j_call: TRBJ2-1
v_call: TRBV5-6
cdr3_aa: ASSSGLAGGNEQF

j_call: TRBJ2-1
v_call: TRBV5-1
cdr3_aa: ASSSSNEQF

j_call: TRBJ2-3
v_call: TRBV5-1
cdr3_aa: ASSLPGHSLPDTQY

j_call: TRBJ2-3
v_call: TRBV19
cdr3_aa: ASSIGGTARTDTQY

j_call: TRBJ2-7
v_call: TRBV18
cdr3_aa: ASSQKQDSEQY

j_call: TRBJ2-3
v_call: TRBV12-5
cdr3_aa: ASTLGVGDTQY

j_call: TRBJ1-2
v_call: TRBV4-1
cdr3_aa: ASSQVLPGQQPNYGYT

j_call: TRBJ1-5
v_call: TRBV30
cdr3_aa: AWSAGSNQPQH

j_call: TRBJ1-1
v_call: TRBV6-1
cdr3_aa: ASSQKGTEAF

j_call: TRBJ2-1
v_call: TRBV28
cdr3_aa: ASSSTTGLLTYNEQF

j_call: TRBJ2-3
v_call: TRBV7-2
cdr3_aa: ASSLGGTDTQY

j_call: TRBJ2-5
v_call: TRBV15
cdr3_aa: ATSRDRTLETQY

j_call: TRBJ1-4
v_call: TRBV4-2
cdr3_aa: ASSQVEAFNEKLF

j_call: TRBJ2-1
v_call: TRBV7-2
cdr3_aa: ASSLVAGVNNEQF

j_call: TRBJ2-3
v_call: TRBV14
cdr3_aa: ASSQVRGRGADTQY

j_call: TRBJ2-7
v_call: TRBV7-6
cdr3_aa: ASSARPGTGFPKEDYEQY

j_call: TRBJ1-5
v_call: TRBV30
cdr3_aa: ASRTGANQPQH

j_call: TRBJ2-1
v_call: TRBV5-1
cdr3_aa: ASSSAGLTSYNEQF

j_call: TRBJ2-1
v_call: TRBV4-1
cdr3_aa: ASSPYPGEQF

j_call: TRBJ2-5
v_call: TRBV7-3
cdr3_aa: ASSLGGGRAQY

j_call: TRBJ2-7
v_call: TRBV5-4
cdr3_aa: ASSAPGGEQY

j_call: TRBJ2-2
v_call: TRBV5-1
cdr3_aa: ASSPIITGELF

j_call: TRBJ2-5
v_call: TRBV5-6
cdr3_aa: ASSFLTRAEGYLY

j_call: TRBJ2-2
v_call: TRBV5-1
cdr3_aa: ASSLGDLLNTGELF

j_call: TRBJ1-2
v_call: TRBV4-1
cdr3_aa: ASSQDGQTRYT

j_call: TRBJ2-7
v_call: TRBV18
cdr3_aa: ASSPPKGEQY

j_call: TRBJ1-5
v_call: TRBV7-9
cdr3_aa: ASGRGGNQPQH

j_call: TRBJ2-3
v_call: TRBV25-1
cdr3_aa: ASGTSGKSDTQY

j_call: TRBJ2-7
v_call: TRBV28
cdr3_aa: ASSFPTGGNSYEQY

j_call: TRBJ1-2
v_call: TRBV5-4
cdr3_aa: ASSLEGWGGYT

j_call: TRBJ2-7
v_call: TRBV5-6
cdr3_aa: ASSRGVRAEQY

j_call: TRBJ2-3
v_call: TRBV20-1
cdr3_aa: SAGDHRAQY

j_call: TRBJ1-3
v_call: TRBV2
cdr3_aa: ASSERVSGNTIY

j_call: TRBJ1-2
v_call: TRBV28
cdr3_aa: ASSLFTGSPYGYT

j_call: TRBJ1-1
v_call: TRBV6-1
cdr3_aa: ASSVYGKNTEAF

j_call: TRBJ2-7
v_call: TRBV19
cdr3_aa: ASSRRPSGSLHEQY

j_call: TRBJ1-4
v_call: TRBV10-3
cdr3_aa: AIRPRTGTNEKLF

j_call: TRBJ1-1
v_call: TRBV20-1
cdr3_aa: SARVLDEAF

j_call: TRBJ1-6
v_call: TRBV9
cdr3_aa: ASSVADQGGTSPLH

j_call: TRBJ2-2
v_call: TRBV7-9
cdr3_aa: ASSPLTAAGELF

j_call: TRBJ1-4
v_call: TRBV4-1
cdr3_aa: ASSQTDREEEKLF

j_call: TRBJ1-4
v_call: TRBV28
cdr3_aa: ASNNGPAGNEKLF

j_call: TRBJ1-1
v_call: TRBV7-3
cdr3_aa: ASSLGTGLTEAF

j_call: TRBJ1-1
v_call: TRBV2
cdr3_aa: ASSSTEAF

j_call: TRBJ2-5
v_call: TRBV11-2
cdr3_aa: ASSSGGTETQY

j_call: TRBJ1-3
v_call: TRBV18
cdr3_aa: ASSPSQQSSGNTIY

j_call: TRBJ1-2
v_call: TRBV4-3
cdr3_aa: ASSRNLQGAFYGYT